This TCR beta chain was identified in a study of T cell clusters in autoimmune cytopenias. Study background: A median of roughly 52,000 TRB reads per sample yielded a median roughly 2,500 distinct clonotypes. General study findings and limits: Primary autoimmune cytopenia patients appeared to lack physiological T cell clusters present in healthy donors. TRB repertoire shifts in secondary cytopenia and chronic lymphocytic leukemia mostly reflected lymphoma, not autoimmunity.

TRB was amplified from about 260 ng of peripheral blood genomic DNA per sample. Germline lookup yields CDR1 DFQATT and CDR2 SNEGSKA (reference sequence). The CDR3 consists of 14 residues. Multiplex touch-down PCR amplified TRB using TRB-A and TRB-B pools in one tube. One entry per CDR3 protein, without DNA, is what TCRdb gives after re-calling the multiplex PCR reads. Its table records about a thousand distinct CDR3 sequences. In terms of frequency, this clonotype is medium-sized. Its specificity is not known. Material for sequencing was peripheral blood. The receptor was derived from a human donor with an autoimmune cytopenia, with autoimmune hepatitis or in good health (not recorded which). The rearrangement uses TRBV20-1 and TRBJ2-3; TCRdb indicates TRBD2, and absent DNA this call remains unverified. CDR3 residues: CSAVGTAGTDTQYF.